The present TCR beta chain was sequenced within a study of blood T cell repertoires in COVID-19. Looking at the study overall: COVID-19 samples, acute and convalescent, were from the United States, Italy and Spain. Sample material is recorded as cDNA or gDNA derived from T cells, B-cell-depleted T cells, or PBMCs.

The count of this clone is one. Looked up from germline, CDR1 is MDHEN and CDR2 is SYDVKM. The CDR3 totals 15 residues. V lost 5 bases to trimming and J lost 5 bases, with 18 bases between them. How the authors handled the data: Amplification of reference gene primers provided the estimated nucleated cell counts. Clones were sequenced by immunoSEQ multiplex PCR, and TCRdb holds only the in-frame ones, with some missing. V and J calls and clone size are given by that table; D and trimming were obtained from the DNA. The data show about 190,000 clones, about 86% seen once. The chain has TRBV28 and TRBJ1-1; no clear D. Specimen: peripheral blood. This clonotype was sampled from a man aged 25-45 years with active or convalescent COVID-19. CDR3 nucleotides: TGTGCCAGCAGTCCAAGCTCCACGGGGAGGACTGAAGCTTTCTTT. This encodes CASSPSSTGRTEAFF.